This is a list of T cell receptor beta chains from one sample in a study of blood T cell repertoires in COVID-19. Sequencing was performed with immunoSEQ multiplex PCR; in TCRdb, only in-frame clones are kept and a portion is missing. The table records about 280,000 clones, around nine tenths of them present only once. Sequences were obtained from peripheral blood. The origin of the receptors is a middle-aged woman who had recovered from COVID-19. The CDR3 runs from the conserved cysteine through the conserved F or W. The D gene is left open where the match is weak. Clone size is not always given. Where it is, it says once, few, many or a class for expanded clones.

clone size,V gene,J gene,D gene,CDR3 DNA,CDR3 protein
NA,TRBV7-6,TRBJ2-5,TRBD1,TGTGCCAGCAGCTTCTCCGGGACAGGGAAAGAGACCCAGTACTTC,CASSFSGTGKETQYF
NA,TRBV5-6,TRBJ2-1,TRBD2,TGTGCCAGCACCCCCCAGGGTAGCGGGAGGGCCTGGGAGGTCTTC,CASTPQGSGRAWEVF
NA,TRBV5-1,TRBJ1-4,TRBD1,TGCGCCAGCAGCCCCGCTGACAGGGCGGAAAAACTGTTTTTT,CASSPADRAEKLFF
NA,TRBV5-1,TRBJ2-7,NA,TGCGCCAGCAGCTTGACAGGGTACGAGCAGTACTTC,CASSLTGYEQYF
once,TRBV7-9,TRBJ1-2,TRBD1,TGTGCCAGCAGCGCTTTTCCAGGACAGGGGGACTATGGCTACACCTTC,CASSAFPGQGDYGYTF
NA,TRBV9,TRBJ2-5,TRBD2,TGTGCCAGCAGCCCCAAGGGGGTCGGGCTAGCGGGGGGACAGCGGACCCAGTACTTC,CASSPKGVGLAGGQRTQYF
NA,TRBV11-3,TRBJ1-1,NA,TGTGCCAGCAGCTTAGCTACCGGGCCGGGGAGTGAAGCTTTCTTT,CASSLATGPGSEAFF
NA,TRBV9,TRBJ2-1,NA,TGTGCCATTACACGAGTGGGGGGCTACAATGAGCAGTTCTTC,CAITRVGGYNEQFF
once,TRBV15,TRBJ2-3,TRBD2,TGTGCCACCAGCAGAGGGGGCTCTAGCGGGGCTAGCACAGATACGCAGTATTTT,CATSRGGSSGASTDTQYF
once,TRBV12-3/TRBV12-4,TRBJ2-1,TRBD2,TGTGCCAGCAGCCTAGCGGGAGGGTATGAGCAGTTCTTC,CASSLAGGYEQFF
NA,TRBV11-2,TRBJ2-7,NA,TGTGCCAGCAGGATGATTGGGGGGAAAAGCCACGAGCAGTACTTC,CASRMIGGKSHEQYF
NA,TRBV5-1,TRBJ2-5,NA,TGCGCCAGCAGCGGGACTCCCGATGAGACCCAGTACTTC,CASSGTPDETQYF
NA,TRBV18,TRBJ2-3,TRBD2,TGTGCCAGCTCACCGGCTGGACTAGCGACAGATACGCAGTATTTT,CASSPAGLATDTQYF
few,TRBV5-1,TRBJ2-3,TRBD1,TGCGCCAGCAGCTTACCTGACAGGGGGACAGATACGCAGTATTTT,CASSLPDRGTDTQYF
NA,TRBV25-1,TRBJ1-3,NA,TGTGCCAGCAGTGAATTCCAATCCAGCTCTGGAAACACCATATATTTT,CASSEFQSSSGNTIYF
NA,TRBV5-1,TRBJ2-1,TRBD2,TGCGCCAGCAGCTTGGGGGGGACTACCAAGGGTGAGCAGTTCTTC,CASSLGGTTKGEQFF
NA,TRBV6-5,TRBJ1-1,NA,TGTGCCAGCAGTTACGAGGGCTCGGACGAAGCTTTCTTT,CASSYEGSDEAFF
NA,TRBV5-4,TRBJ2-5,TRBD2,TGTGCCAGCAGTCCGGGACTAGCGGGAGTTGAGACCCAGTACTTC,CASSPGLAGVETQYF
NA,TRBV7-3,TRBJ2-3,TRBD2,TGTGCCAGCAGCTTAGCGGGAGGGTTCGGAGATACGCAGTATTTT,CASSLAGGFGDTQYF
NA,TRBV11-3,TRBJ1-3,NA,TGTGCCAGCAGATCCCAGGAAAGCCGAAACACCATATATTTT,CASRSQESRNTIYF
NA,TRBV7-8,TRBJ1-1,NA,TGTGCCAGCAGCTTAGTTGGAGACACTGAAGCTTTCTTT,CASSLVGDTEAFF
NA,TRBV4-1,TRBJ2-5,NA,TGCGCCAGCAGCCAAGATCTTGGGGGCGAAGAAGAGACCCAGTACTTC,CASSQDLGGEEETQYF